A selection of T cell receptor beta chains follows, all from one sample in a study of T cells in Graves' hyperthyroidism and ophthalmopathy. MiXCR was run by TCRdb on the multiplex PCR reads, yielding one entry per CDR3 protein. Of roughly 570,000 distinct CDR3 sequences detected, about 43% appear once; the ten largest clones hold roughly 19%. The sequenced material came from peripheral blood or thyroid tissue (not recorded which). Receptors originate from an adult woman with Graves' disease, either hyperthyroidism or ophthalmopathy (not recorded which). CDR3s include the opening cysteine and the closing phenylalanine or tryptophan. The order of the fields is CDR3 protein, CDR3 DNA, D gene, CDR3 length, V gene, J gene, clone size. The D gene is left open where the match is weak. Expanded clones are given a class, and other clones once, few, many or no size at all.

cdr3_aa: CASSNPGGEAEKLFF
cdr3_nt: TGTGCCAGCAGTAACCCAGGGGGCGAGGCTGAAAAACTGTTTTTT
d_call: TRBD1
cdr3_length: 15
v_call: TRBV12-3/TRBV12-4
j_call: TRBJ1-4
clone_size: few

cdr3_aa: CASSPQTRNTEAFF
cdr3_nt: TGCGCCAGCAGCCCTCAAACTAGGAACACTGAAGCTTTCTTT
d_call: .
cdr3_length: 14
v_call: TRBV5-1
j_call: TRBJ1-1
clone_size: many

cdr3_aa: CSALDRGTNEKLFF
cdr3_nt: TGCAGTGCTCTAGACAGGGGCACTAATGAAAAACTGTTTTTT
d_call: TRBD1
cdr3_length: 14
v_call: TRBV20-1
j_call: TRBJ1-4
clone_size: .

cdr3_aa: CASSAKTGTYNSPLHF
cdr3_nt: TGTGCCAGCTCAGCAAAGACAGGGACTTATAATTCACCCCTCCACTTT
d_call: TRBD1
cdr3_length: 16
v_call: TRBV7-8
j_call: TRBJ1-6
clone_size: .

cdr3_aa: CARRETQYF
cdr3_nt: TGTGCCAGAAGAGAGACCCAGTACTTC
d_call: .
cdr3_length: 9
v_call: TRBV7-9
j_call: TRBJ2-5
clone_size: .

cdr3_aa: CASSLVAGNPRDTQYF
cdr3_nt: TGTGCCAGCAGCTTAGTAGCGGGAAACCCCAGGGATACGCAGTATTTT
d_call: TRBD2
cdr3_length: 16
v_call: TRBV7-2
j_call: TRBJ2-3
clone_size: .

cdr3_aa: CASRRDQGTQYF
cdr3_nt: TGCGCCAGCAGGCGTGACCAAGGGACCCAGTACTTC
d_call: .
cdr3_length: 12
v_call: TRBV10-2
j_call: TRBJ2-5
clone_size: once

cdr3_aa: CATSPVPGPVRETQYF
cdr3_nt: TGTGCCACCTCGCCAGTCCCGGGCCCTGTCCGGGAGACCCAGTACTTC
d_call: .
cdr3_length: 16
v_call: TRBV19
j_call: TRBJ2-5
clone_size: .

cdr3_aa: CASSHGGEAFF
cdr3_nt: TGTGCCAGCAGTCACGGGGGTGAAGCTTTCTTT
d_call: .
cdr3_length: 11
v_call: TRBV6-5
j_call: TRBJ1-1
clone_size: many

cdr3_aa: CASSLATGWDTQYF
cdr3_nt: TGTGCCAGCAGCTTAGCTACGGGCTGGGATACGCAGTATTTT
d_call: .
cdr3_length: 14
v_call: TRBV7-6
j_call: TRBJ2-3
clone_size: .

cdr3_aa: CASSLWTRETNYGYTF
cdr3_nt: TGCGCCAGCAGCCTATGGACGAGGGAGACTAACTATGGCTACACCTTC
d_call: .
cdr3_length: 16
v_call: TRBV4-1
j_call: TRBJ1-2
clone_size: many

cdr3_aa: CASVRVLNRGRNEQFF
cdr3_nt: TGTGCCAGCGTGAGGGTCCTAAACAGGGGTCGCAATGAGCAGTTCTTC
d_call: TRBD1
cdr3_length: 16
v_call: TRBV6-4
j_call: TRBJ2-1
clone_size: many

cdr3_aa: CASSRDPTGETQYF
cdr3_nt: TGTGCCAGCAGCCGGGATCCCACCGGGGAGACCCAGTACTTC
d_call: .
cdr3_length: 14
v_call: TRBV5-5
j_call: TRBJ2-5
clone_size: many

cdr3_aa: CASSMAQGRGANEKLFF
cdr3_nt: TGTGCCAGTAGTATGGCCCAGGGCAGGGGAGCTAATGAAAAACTGTTTTTT
d_call: .
cdr3_length: 17
v_call: TRBV19
j_call: TRBJ1-4
clone_size: .

cdr3_aa: CASSSAGTDEKLFF
cdr3_nt: TGTGCCAGCAGCTCAGCCGGGACAGATGAAAAACTGTTTTTT
d_call: TRBD1
cdr3_length: 14
v_call: TRBV7-9
j_call: TRBJ1-4
clone_size: .

cdr3_aa: CSVELRDRQEKLFF
cdr3_nt: TGCAGCGTTGAACTCCGGGACAGACAAGAAAAACTGTTTTTT
d_call: TRBD1
cdr3_length: 14
v_call: TRBV29-1
j_call: TRBJ1-4
clone_size: .

cdr3_aa: CASATGRRNSPLHF
cdr3_nt: TGTGCCAGCGCTACAGGGAGGAGAAATTCACCCCTCCACTTT
d_call: .
cdr3_length: 14
v_call: TRBV19
j_call: TRBJ1-6
clone_size: many